This T cell receptor (beta chain) comes out of a study of blood T cell repertoires in COVID-19. Whole-study context: Samples came from the United States, Italy and Spain, spanning acute and convalescent COVID-19. Sample material is recorded as cDNA or gDNA derived from T cells, B-cell-depleted T cells, or PBMCs.

Patients in Seattle were enrolled during active infection, then followed longitudinally. Authors' methods: Researchers report that nucleated cell counts were estimated from reference gene primer amplification. The protocol was immunoSEQ multiplex PCR, while the TCRdb copy is restricted to in-frame clones and leaves out a portion. V and J calls and clone size are those listed in that table; D and trimming were worked out from the DNA. This sample has 150,000 to 200,000 clones, with about four fifths found just once. CDR3 size: 11 residues. Germline CDR1 is MDHEN and CDR2 is SYDVKM. The V end lost 2 bases, the J end lost 10 bases, and 8 bases lay between the germline ends.

The source of this sequence is a woman of 80 years or more with COVID-19, enrolled during active disease. The gene calls are TRBV28 and TRBJ1-1; D remains ambiguous. The sample consisted of peripheral blood. CDR3 bases: TGTGCCAGCAGTTTACACCGCGTAGCTTTCTTT. As protein: CASSLHRVAFF.